This TCR beta chain came from a study of shared clonotypes between healthy human individuals. Measured with immunoSEQ multiplex PCR; TCRdb has only the in-frame clones, and not every one. The table includes some 2.1 million clones, over 85% detected once. Looked up from germline, CDR1 is GTSNPN and CDR2 is SVGIG (reference sequence). This CDR3 has 12 amino acids. V shed 1 base and J shed 3 bases, with 7 bases lying between them. This TCR was recovered from a young man in good health. The rearrangement links TRBV30 to TRBJ2-7; D is uncertain. The specimen was naive CD4+ T cells sorted from blood. Indicated subset: CD45RA+ positively selected. CDR3 nucleotides: TGTGCCTGGAGTGGCGGTGACTACGAGCAGTACTTC. It specifies CAWSGGDYEQYF.